This entry describes one T cell receptor beta chain. The sample originates from a study of T-cell reconstitution after alpha-beta-depleted transplantation in children. Preparation of the TCRbeta library used unique molecular identifiers. TCRdb fed the PCR reads into MiXCR, producing one record per CDR3 protein. In the table there are 500,000 to 600,000 distinct CDR3 sequences, approximately 32% of which are singletons. Trimming took off 5 bases at V and 4 bases at J, with 6 bases between the two ends. Germline V gives CDR1 MNHEY, CDR2 SVGAGI. The CDR3 contains 12 residues. The sample was PBMCs from the stem cell graft donor, taken from the stem cell graft. The chain combines TRBV6-5 with TRBJ2-1, with D tentatively TRBD2 (6 bases). This receptor was obtained from a human donor who donated a stem cell graft to a child with aplastic anemia. The CDR3 nucleotides read TGTGCCAGCAGTGCGGGATACAATGAGCAGTTCTTC. Encoded protein: CASSAGYNEQFF.